A selection of T cell receptor beta chains follows, all from one sample in a study of blood T cell repertoires in COVID-19. Sequenced by immunoSEQ multiplex PCR; TCRdb stores in-frame clones only, minus some. Of approximately 480,000 clones in the sample, about 90% are singletons; the top ten hold about 0.7%. The sequencing input was PBMCs or T cells enriched from blood (not recorded which). The receptors were sampled from a young woman who had recovered from COVID-19. Each CDR3 is given with its conserved first and last residue. D genes are given only for firm matches.

cdr3_aa: CASSPQGLHNSPLHF
d_call: .
j_call: TRBJ1-6
v_call: TRBV18

cdr3_aa: CASSPIRGETQYF
d_call: .
j_call: TRBJ2-5
v_call: TRBV18

cdr3_aa: CASRTGETGLNGYEQYF
d_call: .
j_call: TRBJ2-7
v_call: TRBV2

cdr3_aa: CASSLVRDDNGELFF
d_call: .
j_call: TRBJ2-2
v_call: TRBV5-1

cdr3_aa: CASSSRQGATTNEKLFF
d_call: TRBD1
j_call: TRBJ1-4
v_call: TRBV7-8

cdr3_aa: CASSRSGQNYNSPLHF
d_call: .
j_call: TRBJ1-6
v_call: TRBV19

cdr3_aa: CASSTGVAGYTF
d_call: .
j_call: TRBJ1-2
v_call: TRBV19

cdr3_aa: CASSFPLEYNNNEQFF
d_call: .
j_call: TRBJ2-1
v_call: TRBV7-6

cdr3_aa: CASSSRSNSDTQYF
d_call: .
j_call: TRBJ2-3
v_call: TRBV27

cdr3_aa: CASSEGGTDTQYF
d_call: .
j_call: TRBJ2-3
v_call: TRBV2

cdr3_aa: CASSREGLNTEAFF
d_call: .
j_call: TRBJ1-1
v_call: TRBV25-1

cdr3_aa: CASSLISGGAKTDTQYF
d_call: TRBD2
j_call: TRBJ2-3
v_call: TRBV11-2

cdr3_aa: CASSSGQGSYF
d_call: TRBD1
j_call: TRBJ2-7
v_call: TRBV7-9

cdr3_aa: CASTGVSSNQPQHF
d_call: .
j_call: TRBJ1-5
v_call: TRBV28

cdr3_aa: CASSTGLSYGYTF
d_call: .
j_call: TRBJ1-2
v_call: TRBV12-3/TRBV12-4

cdr3_aa: CASSSRGGGQGAFSGYEQYF
d_call: TRBD1
j_call: TRBJ2-7
v_call: TRBV13

cdr3_aa: CADWVRGARNLESDTQYF
d_call: TRBD2
j_call: TRBJ2-3
v_call: TRBV14

cdr3_aa: CASSFRLTGNTIYF
d_call: .
j_call: TRBJ1-3
v_call: TRBV5-6

cdr3_aa: CASSEEGSYNSPLHF
d_call: .
j_call: TRBJ1-6
v_call: TRBV6-4

cdr3_aa: CASSLEGGASYEQYF
d_call: TRBD1
j_call: TRBJ2-7
v_call: TRBV5-6

cdr3_aa: CASSLDRSFPYF
d_call: .
j_call: TRBJ2-5
v_call: TRBV7-9

cdr3_aa: CASSINRNTEAFF
d_call: .
j_call: TRBJ1-1
v_call: TRBV19

cdr3_aa: CSVLTGVSGNTIYF
d_call: TRBD1
j_call: TRBJ1-3
v_call: TRBV29-1

cdr3_aa: CASSFSGTAGNTIYF
d_call: TRBD1
j_call: TRBJ1-3
v_call: TRBV7-2

cdr3_aa: CASSLGLGGFEAFF
d_call: .
j_call: TRBJ1-1
v_call: TRBV7-2

cdr3_aa: CAWSVGTANGYTF
d_call: TRBD1
j_call: TRBJ1-2
v_call: TRBV30